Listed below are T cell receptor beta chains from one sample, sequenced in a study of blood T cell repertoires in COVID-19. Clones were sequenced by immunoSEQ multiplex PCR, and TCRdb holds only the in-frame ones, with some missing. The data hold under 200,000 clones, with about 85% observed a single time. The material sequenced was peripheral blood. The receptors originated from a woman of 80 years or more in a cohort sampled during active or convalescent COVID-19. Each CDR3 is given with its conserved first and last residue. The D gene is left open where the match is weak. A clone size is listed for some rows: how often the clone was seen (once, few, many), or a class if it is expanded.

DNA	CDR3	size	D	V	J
TGTGCCTGGAAGGTATTTTTGGGACAGGGGGAAAACATTCAGTACTTC	CAWKVFLGQGENIQYF	-	TRBD1	TRBV30	TRBJ2-4
TGTGCCTGGAGTGTACATAGAGGGAGGGGGGGATTCTATGGCTACACCTTC	CAWSVHRGRGGFYGYTF	once	-	TRBV30	TRBJ1-2
TGTGCCAGCAGCTCCCGACAGGGGTACACCGGGGAGCTGTTTTTT	CASSSRQGYTGELFF	-	TRBD1	TRBV9	TRBJ2-2
TGTGCCAGCTCACCAGAGAGCTCTGGAAACACCATATATTTT	CASSPESSGNTIYF	-	-	TRBV18	TRBJ1-3
TGTGCCACCAGTGACCCACCCGGAGGACAGGGAGGCACCGGGGAGCTGTTTTTT	CATSDPPGGQGGTGELFF	-	TRBD1	TRBV24-1	TRBJ2-2
TGCAGCGTTCGCACTAGCGGGAACGTGTATACGCAGTATTTT	CSVRTSGNVYTQYF	-	TRBD2	TRBV29-1	TRBJ2-3
TGTGCCAGCAGCCAAGATCTCGGACAGCTTGGGACTAGCGGGGGCCCCACCTACGAGCAGTACTTC	CASSQDLGQLGTSGGPTYEQYF	-	TRBD2	TRBV4-2	TRBJ2-7
TGTGCCACTCTCCGACTAGCGGGGGCAGATACGCAGTATTTT	CATLRLAGADTQYF	-	TRBD2	TRBV10-3	TRBJ2-3
TGTGCCAGCAGCGGGGGGGTGTTGGGACTAGCGAATGGTACAGATACGCAGTATTTT	CASSGGVLGLANGTDTQYF	-	TRBD2	TRBV9	TRBJ2-3
TGTGCCAGCAGCTTAGGTCGTAGGACAGGGAATCCAAATGAAAAACTGTTTTTT	CASSLGRRTGNPNEKLFF	-	TRBD1	TRBV11-2	TRBJ1-4